These T cell receptor beta chains were read from a single sample in a study of T cell clusters in autoimmune cytopenias. TCRdb reprocessed the multiplex PCR reads, keeping one entry per CDR3 protein, no DNA. The table gives more than 2,500 distinct CDR3 sequences; the top ten clones make up about 4.9% of it. Sequenced: peripheral blood. The receptor source for this set is a human donor with an autoimmune cytopenia or autoimmune hepatitis (not recorded which). CDR3s include the opening cysteine and the closing phenylalanine or tryptophan. Each record gives: J gene, clone size, V gene, CDR3 protein. Not every row has a clone size; where given, it reads once, few, many or a size class.

TRBJ2-2,medium-sized,TRBV5-6,CASSTGTANTGELFF
TRBJ1-6,.,TRBV30,CAWRKKGVDSPLHF
TRBJ1-1,.,TRBV6-5,CASSYSDRGTEAFF
TRBJ2-5,medium-sized,TRBV19,CASSYRGEGTQYF
TRBJ2-3,medium-sized,TRBV6-5,CASSYSRGAQDTQYF
TRBJ2-7,.,TRBV13,CASSPRTGGYDEQYF
TRBJ1-4,medium-sized,TRBV7-2,CASSLADTYNEKLFF
TRBJ1-5,.,TRBV27,CASSTSRVYYQPQHF
TRBJ2-1,medium-sized,TRBV15,CATSRDRAFWTSANNEQFF
TRBJ2-3,.,TRBV10-2,CASSEALAGADTQYF
TRBJ2-3,medium-sized,TRBV5-6,CASSLELSTDTQYF
TRBJ1-2,medium-sized,TRBV10-3,CAISVQEDYGYTF
TRBJ1-5,medium-sized,TRBV6-1,CASSEAWERNQPQHF
TRBJ2-1,medium-sized,TRBV5-1,CASSLVPGQQFF
TRBJ2-7,medium-sized,TRBV29-1,CSTRQGEFYEQYF
TRBJ2-7,.,TRBV7-2,CASSFPGVTLYEQYF
TRBJ2-5,.,TRBV29-1,CSVEDIPRGAGETQYF
TRBJ1-6,medium-sized,TRBV6-5,CASRIGQIKSSYNSPLHF
TRBJ1-6,.,TRBV30,CAWSGDRGYSPLHF
TRBJ2-7,.,TRBV27,CASRGQGAFKQYF
TRBJ2-7,medium-sized,TRBV25-1,CASSESQGLTYEQYF
TRBJ2-3,medium-sized,TRBV6-5,CASSGSVTDTQYF
TRBJ2-5,.,TRBV5-6,CASSSQIYRGPQETQYF
TRBJ2-1,medium-sized,TRBV30,CAWIDYSGTSGTNEQFF
TRBJ2-1,medium-sized,TRBV7-2,CASRRTGTSGANEQFF
TRBJ1-5,medium-sized,TRBV6-6,CASSYSSQGRAQHF
TRBJ1-5,.,TRBV19,CASSMWGQGAAQHF
TRBJ1-4,.,TRBV19,CATRDVLGEKLFF
TRBJ1-4,.,TRBV19,CASSPKGSGREKLFF
TRBJ2-7,.,TRBV19,CASAVGGETYEQYF
TRBJ2-7,large,TRBV6-5,CASSYGDPLQYEQYF
TRBJ1-2,.,TRBV6-5,CATRSTGLWPFYGYTF
TRBJ1-2,medium-sized,TRBV30,CAWLAGGYYGYTF
TRBJ2-2,medium-sized,TRBV19,CASRGLAGGGHTGELFF
TRBJ2-7,.,TRBV20-1,CSASGESVYEQYF
TRBJ2-3,medium-sized,TRBV5-6,CASSPAGTDTQYF
TRBJ2-5,medium-sized,TRBV29-1,CSVEASRAQETQYF
TRBJ1-5,medium-sized,TRBV27,CASRDRGRGQPQHF
TRBJ2-1,medium-sized,TRBV24-1,CATSETSGGAYNEQFF